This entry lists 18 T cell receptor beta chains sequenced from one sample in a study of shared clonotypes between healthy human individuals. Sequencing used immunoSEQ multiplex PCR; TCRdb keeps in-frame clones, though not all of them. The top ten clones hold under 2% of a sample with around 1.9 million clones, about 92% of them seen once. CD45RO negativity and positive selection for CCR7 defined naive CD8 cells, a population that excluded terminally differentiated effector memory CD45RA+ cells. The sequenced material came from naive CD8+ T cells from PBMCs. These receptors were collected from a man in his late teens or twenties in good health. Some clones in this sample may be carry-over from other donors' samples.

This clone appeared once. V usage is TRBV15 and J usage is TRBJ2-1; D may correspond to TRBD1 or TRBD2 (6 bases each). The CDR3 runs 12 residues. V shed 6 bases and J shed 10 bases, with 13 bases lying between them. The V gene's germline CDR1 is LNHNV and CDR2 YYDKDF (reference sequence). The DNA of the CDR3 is TGTGCCACCAGAGGGGGGAGCAACGAGCAGTTCTTC. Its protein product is CATRGGSNEQFF. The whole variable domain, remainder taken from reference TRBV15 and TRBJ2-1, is DAMVIQNPRYQVTQFGKPVTLSCSQTLNHNVMYWYQQKSSQAPKLLFHYYDKDFNNEADTPDNFQSRRPNTSFCFLDIRSPGLGDTAMYLCATRGGSNEQFFGPGTRLTVL.

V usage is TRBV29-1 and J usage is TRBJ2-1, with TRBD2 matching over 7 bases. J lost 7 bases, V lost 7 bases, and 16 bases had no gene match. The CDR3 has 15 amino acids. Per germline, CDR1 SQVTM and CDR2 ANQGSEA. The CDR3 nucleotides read TGCAGCGCTGGCGGCTGGGAGGGCCGCGGTAATGAGCAGTTCTTC. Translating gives CSAGGWEGRGNEQFF.

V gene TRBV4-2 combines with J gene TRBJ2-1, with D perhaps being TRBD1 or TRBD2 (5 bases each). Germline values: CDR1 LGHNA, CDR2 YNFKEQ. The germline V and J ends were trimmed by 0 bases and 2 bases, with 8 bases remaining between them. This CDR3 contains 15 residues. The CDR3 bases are TGTGCCAGCAGCCAAGATTTGGGACCCTACAATGAGCAGTTCTTC. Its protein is CASSQDLGPYNEQFF.

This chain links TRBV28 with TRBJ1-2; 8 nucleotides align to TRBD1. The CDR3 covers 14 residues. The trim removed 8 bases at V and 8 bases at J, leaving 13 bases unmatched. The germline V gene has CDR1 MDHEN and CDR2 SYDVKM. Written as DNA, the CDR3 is TGTGCCAGCTTTCTTACAGGGGGGGCGCGCGGCTACACCTTC. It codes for CASFLTGGARGYTF.

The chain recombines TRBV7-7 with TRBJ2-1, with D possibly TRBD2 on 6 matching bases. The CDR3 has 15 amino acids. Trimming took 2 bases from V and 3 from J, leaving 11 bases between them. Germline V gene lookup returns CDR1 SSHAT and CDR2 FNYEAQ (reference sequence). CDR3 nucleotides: TGTGCCAGCAGCTTATGTGGGCGGGGCTACAATGAGCAGTTCTTC. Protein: CASSLCGRGYNEQFF.

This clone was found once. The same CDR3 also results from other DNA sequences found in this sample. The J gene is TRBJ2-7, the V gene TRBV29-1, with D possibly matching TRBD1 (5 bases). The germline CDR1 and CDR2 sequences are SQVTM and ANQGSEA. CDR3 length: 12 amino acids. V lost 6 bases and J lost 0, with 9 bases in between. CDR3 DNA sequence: TGCAGCGTGGTCGACAGCTCCTACGAGCAGTACTTC. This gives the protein CSVVDSSYEQYF.

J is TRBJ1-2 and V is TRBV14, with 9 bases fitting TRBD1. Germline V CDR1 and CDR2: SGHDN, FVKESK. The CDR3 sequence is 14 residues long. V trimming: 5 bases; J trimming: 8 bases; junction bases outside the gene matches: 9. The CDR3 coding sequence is TGTGCCAGCAGCTCCCGACAGGGGGTCTCCGGCTACACCTTC. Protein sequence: CASSSRQGVSGYTF.

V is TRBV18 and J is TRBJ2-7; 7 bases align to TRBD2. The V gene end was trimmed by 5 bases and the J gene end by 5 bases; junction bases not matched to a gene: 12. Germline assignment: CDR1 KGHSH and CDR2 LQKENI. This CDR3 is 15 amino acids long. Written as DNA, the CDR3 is TGTGCCAGCTCAGAGGTCGGGCTAGCGGTCCACGAGCAGTACTTC. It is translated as CASSEVGLAVHEQYF.

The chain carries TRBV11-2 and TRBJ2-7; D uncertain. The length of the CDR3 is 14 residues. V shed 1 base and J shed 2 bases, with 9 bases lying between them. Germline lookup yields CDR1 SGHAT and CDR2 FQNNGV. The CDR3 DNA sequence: TGTGCCAGCAGCTTAGTGCCAACTACCTACGAGCAGTACTTC. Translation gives CASSLVPTTYEQYF. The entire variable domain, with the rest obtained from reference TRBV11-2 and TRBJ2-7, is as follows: EAGVAQSPRYKIIEKRQSVAFWCNPISGHATLYWYQQILGQGPKLLIQFQNNGVVDDSQLPKDRFSAERLKGVDSTLKIQPAKLEDSAVYLCASSLVPTTYEQYFGPGTRLTVT.

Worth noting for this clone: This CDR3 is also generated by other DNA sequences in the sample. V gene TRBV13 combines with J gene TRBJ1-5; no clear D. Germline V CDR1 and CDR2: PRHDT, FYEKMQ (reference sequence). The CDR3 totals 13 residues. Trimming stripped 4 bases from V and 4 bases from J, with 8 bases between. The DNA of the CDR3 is TGTGCCAGCAGCTCAGATCGTAATCAGCCCCAGCATTTT. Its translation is CASSSDRNQPQHF. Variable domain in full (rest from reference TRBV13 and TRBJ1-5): AAGVIQSPRHLIKEKRETATLKCYPIPRHDTVYWYQQGPGQDPQFLISFYEKMQSDKGSIPDRFSAQQFSDYHSELNMSSLELGDSALYFCASSSDRNQPQHFGDGTRLSIL.

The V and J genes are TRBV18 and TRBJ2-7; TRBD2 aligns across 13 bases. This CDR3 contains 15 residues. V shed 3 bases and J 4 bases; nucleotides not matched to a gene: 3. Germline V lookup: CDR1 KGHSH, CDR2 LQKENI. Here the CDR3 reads CASSPGTSGIYEQYF. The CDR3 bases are TGTGCCAGCTCACCCGGGACTAGCGGGATATACGAGCAGTACTTC.

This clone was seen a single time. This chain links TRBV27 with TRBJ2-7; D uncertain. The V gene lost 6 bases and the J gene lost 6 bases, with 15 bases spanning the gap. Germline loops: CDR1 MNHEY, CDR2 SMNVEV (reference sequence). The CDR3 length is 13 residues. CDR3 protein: CASSLNSRGEQYF. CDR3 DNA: TGTGCCAGCAGCCTCAACTCACGCGGCGAGCAGTACTTC.

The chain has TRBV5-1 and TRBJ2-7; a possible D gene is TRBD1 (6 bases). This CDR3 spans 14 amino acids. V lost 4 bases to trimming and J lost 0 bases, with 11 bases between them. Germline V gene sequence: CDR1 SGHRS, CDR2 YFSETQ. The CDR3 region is CASSVWTDSYEQYF. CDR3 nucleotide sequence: TGCGCCAGCAGCGTGTGGACAGACTCCTACGAGCAGTACTTC.

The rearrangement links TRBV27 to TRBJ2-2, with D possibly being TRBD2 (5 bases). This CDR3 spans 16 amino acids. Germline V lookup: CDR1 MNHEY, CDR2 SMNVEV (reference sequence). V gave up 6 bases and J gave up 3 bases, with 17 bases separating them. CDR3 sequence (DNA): TGTGCCAGCAGGCTACTGCTTGGGGAGCACACCGGGGAGCTGTTTTTT. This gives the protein CASRLLLGEHTGELFF.

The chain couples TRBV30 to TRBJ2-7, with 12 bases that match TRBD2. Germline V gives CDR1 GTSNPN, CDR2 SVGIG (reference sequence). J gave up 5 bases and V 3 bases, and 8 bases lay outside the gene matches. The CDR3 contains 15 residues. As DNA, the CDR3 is TGTGCCTGGAGGAAGACTAGCGGGAGAGGGCACGAGCAGTACTTC. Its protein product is CAWRKTSGRGHEQYF. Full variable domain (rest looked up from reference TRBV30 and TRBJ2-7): SQTIHQWPATLVQPVGSPLSLECTVEGTSNPNLYWYRQAAGRGLQLLFYSVGIGQISSEVPQNLSASRPQDRQFILSSKKLLLSDSGFYLCAWRKTSGRGHEQYFGPGTRLTVT.

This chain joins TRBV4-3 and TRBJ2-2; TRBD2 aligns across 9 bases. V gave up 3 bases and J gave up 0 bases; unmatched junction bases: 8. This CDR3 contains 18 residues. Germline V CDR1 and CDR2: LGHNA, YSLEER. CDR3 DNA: TGCGCCAGCAGCCACAGCCTAGCGGGAAGATCGAACACCGGGGAGCTGTTTTTT. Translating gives CASSHSLAGRSNTGELFF.

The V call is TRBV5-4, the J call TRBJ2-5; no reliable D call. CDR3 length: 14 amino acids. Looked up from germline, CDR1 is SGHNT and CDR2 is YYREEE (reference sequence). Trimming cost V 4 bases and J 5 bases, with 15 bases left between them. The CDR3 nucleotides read TGTGCCAGCAGCCCCCGAGGTTGGCAGGAGACCCAGTACTTC. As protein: CASSPRGWQETQYF.

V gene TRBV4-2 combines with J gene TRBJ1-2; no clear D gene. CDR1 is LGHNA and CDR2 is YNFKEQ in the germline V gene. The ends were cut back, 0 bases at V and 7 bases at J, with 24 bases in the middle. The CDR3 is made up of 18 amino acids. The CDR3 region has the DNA TGTGCCAGCAGCCAAGAGTGGGAAACGACTTGGGAATTTCGTGGCTACACCTTC. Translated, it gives CASSQEWETTWEFRGYTF.